Sequencing of this TCR beta chain was carried out in a study of T-cell memory formation after mild COVID-19. Study at large: Clusters of TCRs were largely donor specific.

Unmatched junction bases numbered 10, after V lost 2 bases and J lost 0 bases. From germline, CDR1 is SGHTA and CDR2 FQGNSA. This CDR3 spans 17 amino acids. At least ten counts were recorded for this clonotype. A single record per CDR3 protein comes from TCRdb applying MiXCR to the 5' RACE reads. The sample contains about 170,000 distinct CDR3 sequences, 10% to 15% of which appear only once. The sequencing sample was made of PBMCs or a T cell subset sorted from them (not recorded which). The clonotype originates from a man aged 18 to 29 who had mild COVID-19 (a few samples of this study predate the infection). Cell type and time point are not known. The chain combines TRBV7-2 with TRBJ2-7; 7 nucleotides agree with TRBD1. The CDR3 nucleotides read TGTGCCAGCAGCTTAATCCTAGGACAGGCCGACTCCTACGAGCAGTACTTC. It codes for CASSLILGQADSYEQYF.